The 4 T cell receptor beta chains in this list originate from one sample, sequenced in a study of cytomegalovirus exposure and HLA in healthy donors. The PCR was carried out with 60 Vbeta primers and 13 Jbeta primers. Some clones are missing from TCRdb's copy, which holds only in-frame ones; the method was immunoSEQ multiplex PCR. The sample includes fewer than 150,000 clones, more than 70% of them seen just once. The sequencing sample was made of PBMCs. All receptors come from a woman aged 45-59 years in good health and CMV-seronegative.

This clone was counted a few times. V is TRBV6-6 and J is TRBJ2-1; tentatively, D is TRBD1 (5 bases). Per germline, CDR1 MNHNY and CDR2 SVGAGI (reference sequence). CDR3 size: 15 residues. V was clipped by 0 bases and J by 9 bases, with 15 bases between them. CDR3 protein: CASSYSSGLALEQFF. The CDR3 DNA follows: TGTGCCAGCAGTTACTCCTCAGGGTTGGCCCTTGAGCAGTTCTTC.

This chain connects TRBV4-1 to TRBJ2-5; TRBD1 agrees at 10 bases. The CDR3 has 16 amino acids. Germline values: CDR1 MGHRA, CDR2 YSYEKL. The J segment lost 0 bases and the V segment lost 9 bases, leaving 10 bases of the junction unmatched. CDR3 loop: CASTRGTGAYQETQYF. CDR3 sequence (DNA): TGCGCCAGTACCCGCGGGACAGGGGCGTACCAAGAGACCCAGTACTTC.

The rearrangement uses TRBV5-4 and TRBJ2-5, with a tentative D call TRBD2 (5 bases). This CDR3 has 13 amino acids. Germline V gives CDR1 SGHNT, CDR2 YYREEE (reference sequence). Trimming shortened V by 2 bases and J by 5 bases, and 10 bases separated the two germline ends. The CDR3 is CASSLAARETQYF. The DNA for the CDR3 is TGTGCCAGCAGCTTAGCGGCCCGGGAGACCCAGTACTTC.

The CDR3 sequence is CASKRLAGRINTGELFF. The CDR3 nucleotides are TGTGCCAGCAAACGACTAGCGGGGAGAATAAACACCGGGGAGCTGTTTTTT. The rearrangement joins TRBV2 to TRBJ2-2; 11 bases are shared with TRBD2. The CDR3 has 17 amino acids. V lost 7 bases, J lost 2 bases, and 9 bases stayed unmatched. Germline assignment: CDR1 SNHLY and CDR2 FYNNEI.